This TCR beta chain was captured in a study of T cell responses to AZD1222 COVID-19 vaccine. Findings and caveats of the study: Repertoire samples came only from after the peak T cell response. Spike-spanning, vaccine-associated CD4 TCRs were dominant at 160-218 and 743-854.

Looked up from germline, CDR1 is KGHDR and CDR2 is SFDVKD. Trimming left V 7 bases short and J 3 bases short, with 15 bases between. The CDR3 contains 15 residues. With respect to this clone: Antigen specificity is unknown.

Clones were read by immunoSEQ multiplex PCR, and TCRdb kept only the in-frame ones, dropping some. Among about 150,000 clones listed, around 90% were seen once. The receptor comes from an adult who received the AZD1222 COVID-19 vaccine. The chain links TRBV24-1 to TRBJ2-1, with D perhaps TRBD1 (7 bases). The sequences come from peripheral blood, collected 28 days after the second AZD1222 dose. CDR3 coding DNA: TGTGCCACCAGGCGGGACAGTAACGTCTACAATGAGCAGTTCTTC. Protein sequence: CATRRDSNVYNEQFF.